A selection of T cell receptor beta chains follows, all from one sample in a study of T-cell memory formation after mild COVID-19. TCRdb redid the calling of the 5' RACE reads with MiXCR, one entry per CDR3 protein. Among roughly 350,000 distinct CDR3 sequences listed, 28% were seen once. The material sequenced was PBMCs or a T cell subset sorted from them (not recorded which). The source of these receptors is an adult woman who had mild COVID-19 (a few samples of this study predate the infection). Cell type and time point are not known. CDR3s include the opening cysteine and the closing phenylalanine or tryptophan. A D gene is named only where the DNA matches it firmly. The listing skips clone size in some rows; elsewhere it reads once, few, many or a size class.

clone size: NA; V gene: TRBV7-9; J gene: TRBJ2-1; D gene: TRBD1; CDR3 protein: CASSPLDRGDEQFF; CDR3 DNA: TGTGCCAGCAGCCCGTTGGACAGGGGCGATGAGCAGTTCTTC
clone size: NA; V gene: TRBV29-1; J gene: TRBJ1-1; D gene: TRBD1; CDR3 protein: CSVADRRNTEAFF; CDR3 DNA: TGCAGCGTGGCGGACAGGAGGAACACTGAAGCTTTCTTT
clone size: few; V gene: TRBV4-2; J gene: TRBJ2-1; D gene: TRBD2; CDR3 protein: CASSARTSGPYNEQFF; CDR3 DNA: TGTGCCAGCAGCGCACGGACTAGCGGGCCCTACAATGAGCAGTTCTTC
clone size: NA; V gene: TRBV5-1; J gene: TRBJ2-1; D gene: NA; CDR3 protein: CASRGVGPEQFF; CDR3 DNA: TGCGCCAGCAGGGGGGTGGGCCCAGAGCAGTTCTTC
clone size: NA; V gene: TRBV27; J gene: TRBJ1-1; D gene: TRBD1; CDR3 protein: CASSYRGQNTEAFF; CDR3 DNA: TGTGCCAGCAGCTACAGGGGGCAGAACACTGAAGCTTTCTTT
clone size: NA; V gene: TRBV18; J gene: TRBJ2-3; D gene: NA; CDR3 protein: CASSPPSGTDTQYF; CDR3 DNA: TGTGCCAGCTCACCACCTTCCGGCACAGATACGCAGTATTTT
clone size: NA; V gene: TRBV29-1; J gene: TRBJ1-5; D gene: NA; CDR3 protein: CSVETGTTGILSQHF; CDR3 DNA: TGCAGCGTTGAAACCGGGACCACCGGGATCTTGTCCCAGCATTTT
clone size: NA; V gene: TRBV7-9; J gene: TRBJ1-2; D gene: NA; CDR3 protein: CASSSGEQANYGYTF; CDR3 DNA: TGTGCCAGCAGCTCCGGAGAACAGGCTAACTATGGCTACACCTTC
clone size: NA; V gene: TRBV11-3; J gene: TRBJ1-1; D gene: NA; CDR3 protein: CASSLEVGHTEAFF; CDR3 DNA: TGTGCCAGCAGCTTAGAGGTCGGACACACTGAAGCTTTCTTT
clone size: NA; V gene: TRBV5-1; J gene: TRBJ1-2; D gene: NA; CDR3 protein: CASSIGPDREYGYTF; CDR3 DNA: TGCGCCAGCAGCATAGGACCGGACAGAGAATATGGCTACACCTTC
clone size: few; V gene: TRBV5-1; J gene: TRBJ2-2; D gene: NA; CDR3 protein: CASSLDGMDTGELFF; CDR3 DNA: TGCGCCAGCAGCTTGGACGGAATGGACACCGGGGAGCTGTTTTTT
clone size: few; V gene: TRBV7-2; J gene: TRBJ1-2; D gene: TRBD1; CDR3 protein: CASSTDRGYGYTF; CDR3 DNA: TGTGCCAGCAGCACGGACAGGGGTTATGGCTACACCTTC
clone size: NA; V gene: TRBV6-1; J gene: TRBJ2-3; D gene: TRBD1; CDR3 protein: CAMRPGQGMDTQYF; CDR3 DNA: TGTGCCATGCGACCGGGACAGGGCATGGATACGCAGTATTTT
clone size: few; V gene: TRBV6-1; J gene: TRBJ2-4; D gene: TRBD2; CDR3 protein: CASSDLAGGPDIQYF; CDR3 DNA: TGTGCCAGCAGTGACCTAGCGGGGGGGCCGGACATTCAGTACTTC
clone size: many; V gene: TRBV7-6; J gene: TRBJ2-2; D gene: NA; CDR3 protein: CASSSNTGELFF; CDR3 DNA: TGTGCCAGCAGCTCGAACACCGGGGAGCTGTTTTTT
clone size: few; V gene: TRBV4-1; J gene: TRBJ2-7; D gene: NA; CDR3 protein: CASSQDLVRLDEQYF; CDR3 DNA: TGCGCCAGCAGCCAAGATCTCGTCAGGTTGGACGAGCAGTACTTC
clone size: NA; V gene: TRBV20-1; J gene: TRBJ2-7; D gene: TRBD1; CDR3 protein: CSARDPGQGTHEQYF; CDR3 DNA: TGCAGTGCTAGAGATCCGGGACAGGGTACCCACGAGCAGTACTTC
clone size: NA; V gene: TRBV20-1; J gene: TRBJ2-7; D gene: TRBD2; CDR3 protein: CSARGTSGEQYF; CDR3 DNA: TGCAGTGCTAGGGGGACTAGCGGCGAGCAGTACTTC
clone size: NA; V gene: TRBV20-1; J gene: TRBJ1-1; D gene: TRBD1; CDR3 protein: CSADFTGGAGGLTTEAFF; CDR3 DNA: TGCAGTGCTGACTTCACAGGGGGCGCTGGGGGGTTGACCACTGAAGCTTTCTTT
clone size: NA; V gene: TRBV6-4; J gene: TRBJ2-3; D gene: TRBD2; CDR3 protein: CASSALAGGTDTQYF; CDR3 DNA: TGTGCCAGCAGCGCACTAGCGGGGGGGACAGATACGCAGTATTTT
clone size: few; V gene: TRBV7-9; J gene: TRBJ2-3; D gene: NA; CDR3 protein: CASSAAPGADTQYF; CDR3 DNA: TGTGCCAGCAGCGCGGCCCCAGGGGCAGATACGCAGTATTTT
clone size: NA; V gene: TRBV7-6; J gene: TRBJ2-2; D gene: TRBD2; CDR3 protein: CASSFSSGGANGELFF; CDR3 DNA: TGTGCCAGCAGCTTCTCTAGCGGGGGGGCTAACGGGGAGCTGTTTTTT
clone size: NA; V gene: TRBV7-6; J gene: TRBJ2-1; D gene: TRBD1; CDR3 protein: CASSLSPGQSSYNEQFF; CDR3 DNA: TGTGCCAGCAGCTTATCCCCGGGACAGAGCTCCTACAATGAGCAGTTCTTC
clone size: NA; V gene: TRBV15; J gene: TRBJ1-5; D gene: NA; CDR3 protein: CATARSGEGQPQHF; CDR3 DNA: TGTGCCACCGCGAGGTCGGGAGAGGGCCAGCCCCAGCATTTT
clone size: NA; V gene: TRBV2; J gene: TRBJ1-5; D gene: NA; CDR3 protein: CASSEWGFDQPQHF; CDR3 DNA: TGTGCCAGCAGTGAATGGGGCTTTGATCAGCCCCAGCATTTT
clone size: NA; V gene: TRBV6-5; J gene: TRBJ2-3; D gene: TRBD2; CDR3 protein: CASRPPGLAGRKTQYF; CDR3 DNA: TGTGCCAGCAGGCCCCCGGGACTAGCGGGAAGAAAGACGCAGTATTTT
clone size: many; V gene: TRBV12-3/TRBV12-4; J gene: TRBJ2-1; D gene: NA; CDR3 protein: CASSKDSSSYNEQFF; CDR3 DNA: TGTGCCAGCAGCAAGGACTCGAGCTCCTACAATGAGCAGTTCTTC
clone size: NA; V gene: TRBV29-1; J gene: TRBJ2-7; D gene: TRBD2; CDR3 protein: CSVKTYGGEDEQYF; CDR3 DNA: TGCAGCGTGAAGACTTACGGGGGGGAGGACGAGCAGTACTTC
clone size: few; V gene: TRBV23-1; J gene: TRBJ1-1; D gene: NA; CDR3 protein: CARDCEGTEAFF; CDR3 DNA: TGCGCCAGGGACTGTGAGGGGACTGAAGCTTTCTTT
clone size: few; V gene: TRBV5-1; J gene: TRBJ2-2; D gene: NA; CDR3 protein: CASSLFARPGELFF; CDR3 DNA: TGCGCCAGCAGCTTGTTCGCGCGGCCCGGGGAGCTGTTTTTT
clone size: NA; V gene: TRBV24-1; J gene: TRBJ2-3; D gene: TRBD1; CDR3 protein: CATSDSSGTGRRDTQYF; CDR3 DNA: TGTGCCACCAGTGACTCCTCCGGGACAGGGAGGAGAGATACGCAGTATTTT
clone size: NA; V gene: TRBV20-1; J gene: TRBJ2-7; D gene: NA; CDR3 protein: CSARTNTYEQYF; CDR3 DNA: TGCAGTGCAAGGACGAATACCTACGAGCAGTACTTC
clone size: NA; V gene: TRBV4-3; J gene: TRBJ2-7; D gene: NA; CDR3 protein: CASSQDLGSTYEQYF; CDR3 DNA: TGCGCCAGCAGCCAAGACCTGGGCAGTACCTACGAGCAGTACTTC
clone size: few; V gene: TRBV6-5; J gene: TRBJ1-2; D gene: NA; CDR3 protein: CASRNPGENGYTF; CDR3 DNA: TGTGCCAGCAGGAATCCAGGGGAGAATGGCTACACCTTC
clone size: few; V gene: TRBV20-1; J gene: TRBJ1-3; D gene: NA; CDR3 protein: CSALDMGAGNTIYF; CDR3 DNA: TGCAGTGCTCTTGATATGGGGGCTGGAAACACCATATATTTT
clone size: NA; V gene: TRBV9; J gene: TRBJ2-7; D gene: TRBD2; CDR3 protein: CASSVGLANEQYF; CDR3 DNA: TGTGCCAGCAGCGTAGGACTAGCCAACGAGCAGTACTTC
clone size: NA; V gene: TRBV7-3; J gene: TRBJ2-3; D gene: TRBD1; CDR3 protein: CASSLGLGQLLPDTQYF; CDR3 DNA: TGTGCCAGCAGCCTAGGACTGGGACAGCTCCTACCAGATACGCAGTATTTT
clone size: NA; V gene: TRBV7-9; J gene: TRBJ2-3; D gene: TRBD2; CDR3 protein: CVSSLGVSGATDTQYF; CDR3 DNA: TGTGTCAGCAGCTTAGGCGTTAGCGGGGCAACAGATACGCAGTATTTT
clone size: few; V gene: TRBV20-1; J gene: TRBJ2-7; D gene: NA; CDR3 protein: CSAREAAGGTREQYF; CDR3 DNA: TGCAGTGCTAGAGAGGCCGCAGGAGGGACGAGGGAGCAGTACTTC
clone size: NA; V gene: TRBV12-3/TRBV12-4; J gene: TRBJ1-6; D gene: NA; CDR3 protein: CASSSGTTSSPLHF; CDR3 DNA: TGTGCCAGCAGTTCCGGGACGACGAGTTCACCCCTCCACTTT
clone size: many; V gene: TRBV7-3; J gene: TRBJ2-3; D gene: NA; CDR3 protein: CASSGLEYDTQYF; CDR3 DNA: TGTGCCAGCAGTGGGCTAGAGTATGATACGCAGTATTTT
clone size: few; V gene: TRBV20-1; J gene: TRBJ1-4; D gene: NA; CDR3 protein: CSARGVAGDTAKLFF; CDR3 DNA: TGCAGTGCTAGAGGGGTGGCAGGGGACACCGCAAAACTGTTTTTT
clone size: few; V gene: TRBV27; J gene: TRBJ1-1; D gene: NA; CDR3 protein: CASSFLGRAAEQAFF; CDR3 DNA: TGTGCCAGCAGTTTCTTAGGCCGGGCCGCTGAACAAGCTTTCTTT